The 8 T cell receptor beta chains presented below share a single source sample, sequenced in a study of beta chain features in type 1 diabetes. Of the isolated RNA, all was reverse transcribed, and so the sequenced material was expressed TCRB transcripts. Here immunoSEQ multiplex PCR was the method, and the copy in TCRdb shows in-frame clones only, minus some. The data contain about 410,000 clones, approximately 15% of them singletons. The sample taken for sequencing was naive CD4+ T cells from blood. Receptors originate from a man younger than 40 in good health.

The rearrangement links TRBV7-2 to TRBJ2-7; 11 bases align to TRBD1. The CDR3 covers 15 residues. V shed 5 bases and J 4 bases; nucleotides not matched to a gene: 7. Per the germline V gene, CDR1 is SGHTA and CDR2 is FQGNSA. CDR3 sequence (DNA): TGTGCCAGCAGCCCCGGACAGGGGGCGTTGTACGAGCAGTACTTC. This encodes CASSPGQGALYEQYF.

The CDR3 reads CAWSGDYRGDQPQHF. The CDR3 nucleotides read TGTGCCTGGAGTGGGGATTACAGGGGGGATCAGCCCCAGCATTTT. This chain connects TRBV30 to TRBJ1-5; 8 nucleotides line up with TRBD1. This CDR3 is built from 15 residues. CDR1 and CDR2 (germline): GTSNPN, SVGIG (reference sequence). With 1 base clipped from V and 5 bases from J, the junction kept 7 bases outside the gene matches.

This chain joins TRBV29-1 and TRBJ2-5; weak D call: TRBD1 (5 bases). Trimming removed 3 bases from V and 6 bases from J, with 8 bases in between. CDR1 and CDR2 (germline): SQVTM, ANQGSEA. The CDR3 covers 11 residues. DNA of the CDR3: TGCAGCGTTGATGGGGCAAAGACCCAGTACTTC. Its translation is CSVDGAKTQYF.

This clone appeared a few times. The chain uses TRBV19 and TRBJ2-4, with D uncertain. Germline loops: CDR1 LNHDA, CDR2 SQIVND (reference sequence). CDR3 length: 16 amino acids. The V and J ends lost 3 bases and 0 bases respectively, with 12 bases between them. The CDR3: CASSIGRSLAKNIQYF. The CDR3 coding sequence is TGTGCCAGTAGTATTGGGCGTTCTCTAGCCAAAAACATTCAGTACTTC.

This clone has a handful of counts. The gene calls are TRBV6-1 and TRBJ2-1; 8 bases align to TRBD1. CDR3 length: 14 residues. Unmatched junction bases numbered 9, after V lost 5 bases and J lost 9 bases. CDR1 MNHNS and CDR2 SASEGT come from the germline V gene. The CDR3, as DNA: TGTGCCAGCAGTCTGGACAGGGTTTTACTTGAGCAGTTCTTC. Translation gives CASSLDRVLLEQFF.

This clone was observed a few times. The chain links TRBV6-6 to TRBJ2-2; perhaps TRBD1 as D (6 bases). This CDR3 contains 14 residues. CDR1 MNHNY and CDR2 SVGAGI come from the germline V gene (reference sequence). Trimming removed 3 bases from V and 4 bases from J, with 9 bases in between. The CDR3 here is CASSYRGGTGELFF. CDR3 bases: TGTGCCAGCAGTTATCGAGGGGGCACCGGGGAGCTGTTTTTT.

V gene TRBV9 combines with J gene TRBJ2-3, with 11 bases identical to TRBD2. This CDR3 comprises 18 residues. J was trimmed by 5 bases and V by 3 bases; bases with no gene match: 14. CDR1 and CDR2 from the germline V gene are SGDLS and YYNGEE. The CDR3 loop reads CASSADRTSGQRGDTQYF. The CDR3 bases are TGTGCCAGCAGCGCAGACCGGACTAGCGGGCAACGAGGAGATACGCAGTATTTT.

The chain uses TRBV4-3 and TRBJ2-2; no definite D call. Germline V gene data show CDR1 as LGHNA and CDR2 as YSLEER. CDR3 size: 15 residues. Trimming took off 0 bases at V and 7 bases at J, with 12 bases between the two ends. In DNA, the CDR3 is TGCGCCAGCAGCCAAGATTTCGCGGTCTTCGGGGAGCTGTTTTTT. Translating it yields CASSQDFAVFGELFF.